The rows below give T cell receptor beta chains drawn from one sample of a study of T cell responses to AZD1222 COVID-19 vaccine. Profiling relied on immunoSEQ multiplex PCR, and the TCRdb table lists in-frame clones only, not all of them. The table shows around 160,000 clones, with 85% to 95% occurring only once. This specimen was peripheral blood, taken on day 0 of AZD1222 vaccination. These TCRs come from an adult in good health. Each CDR3 is given with its conserved first and last residue. D genes are given only for firm matches. Rows may omit the clone size; those that give it use once, few, many or a size class.

clone size	V gene	J gene	D gene	CDR3 DNA	CDR3 protein
NA	TRBV30	TRBJ2-7	NA	TGTGCCTGGAGTCCCCCCGAGGACAGAACGGGCTACGAGCAGTACTTC	CAWSPPEDRTGYEQYF
NA	TRBV9	TRBJ1-1	NA	TGTGCCAGCAGCACGCAAATGAACACTGAAGCTTTCTTT	CASSTQMNTEAFF
NA	TRBV4-2	TRBJ2-1	TRBD1	TGTGCCAGCAGCCAAACCACCGGGACAGGGAAGCTCAATGAGCAGTTCTTC	CASSQTTGTGKLNEQFF
NA	TRBV5-1	TRBJ1-4	NA	TGCGCCAGCACCCCGTGGGGAGGGGATGCAACTAATGAAAAACTGTTTTTT	CASTPWGGDATNEKLFF
NA	TRBV6-5	TRBJ2-7	NA	TGTGCCACTCAAAGTTGGGGTAACGAGCAGTACTTC	CATQSWGNEQYF
NA	TRBV14	TRBJ1-1	NA	TGTGCCAGCAGCCAAGGGGTTGTCACTGAAGCTTTCTTT	CASSQGVVTEAFF
NA	TRBV6-5	TRBJ2-7	NA	TGTGCCAGCGCTAAGGGTGGGTCTTACGAGCAGTACTTC	CASAKGGSYEQYF
NA	TRBV5-1	TRBJ2-7	NA	TGCGCCAGCAGCCCAAACACAGGGTTCCACGAGCAGTACTTC	CASSPNTGFHEQYF
NA	TRBV5-1	TRBJ1-1	NA	TGCGCCAGCAGTTCGCAGGGGCGAGTAGACACTGAAGCTTTCTTT	CASSSQGRVDTEAFF
NA	TRBV7-2	TRBJ2-7	NA	TGTGCCAGCAGCCAAGGGACTGGAGGGGAGCAGTACTTC	CASSQGTGGEQYF
NA	TRBV7-2	TRBJ2-2	NA	TGTGCCAGCAGCTTAGCGGGGATCGGGAGTCGGTCCGGGGAGCTGTTTTTT	CASSLAGIGSRSGELFF
NA	TRBV11-2	TRBJ1-1	NA	TGTGCCAGCAGCGATGCTTTCTTT	CASSDAFF
NA	TRBV15	TRBJ2-5	NA	TGTGCCACCAGCAGAGTCGGGCTGATAGAAGAGACCCAGTACTTC	CATSRVGLIEETQYF
NA	TRBV7-9	TRBJ1-1	NA	TGTGCCAGCGAAGAAAGGACAGAAAAATTGTTAAACACTGAAGCTTTCTTT	CASEERTEKLLNTEAFF
NA	TRBV3-1/TRBV3-2	TRBJ1-4	NA	TGTGCCAGCAGCCAAGGCGGGCAGGGCGGGAAACTGTTTTTT	CASSQGGQGGKLFF
NA	TRBV12-3/TRBV12-4	TRBJ1-1	NA	TGTGCCAGCAGTTTCCTGACTGAAGCTTTCTTT	CASSFLTEAFF
few	TRBV15	TRBJ1-6	NA	TGTGCCACCAGCGTAAACCTCGATTCACCCCTCCACTTT	CATSVNLDSPLHF
NA	TRBV29-1	TRBJ2-4	NA	TGCAGCGTTGAAACCGATGTGGCCAAAAACATTCAGTACTTC	CSVETDVAKNIQYF
NA	TRBV13	TRBJ2-2	NA	TGTGCCAGCAGCTTAGGGGGCACCGGGGAGCTGTTTTTT	CASSLGGTGELFF
few	TRBV29-1	TRBJ1-3	NA	TGCAGCGTCCGGGTGCGTAGCTCTGGAAACACCATATATTTT	CSVRVRSSGNTIYF
once	TRBV15	TRBJ1-5	NA	TGTGCCACCAGCAGAGACATAGGCAATCAGCCCCAGCATTTT	CATSRDIGNQPQHF
once	TRBV5-1	TRBJ2-1	NA	TGCGCCAGCAGGACCGAGCGGACGGGAGAGTACAATGAGCAGTTCTTC	CASRTERTGEYNEQFF
NA	TRBV5-5	TRBJ1-5	NA	TGTGCCAGCAGTCTCTTCTCCCGGGACCATCAGCCCCAGCATTTT	CASSLFSRDHQPQHF
NA	TRBV5-1	TRBJ1-5	NA	TGCGCCAGCAGCCCGGATGGGGGGATAAGTCAGCCCCAGCATTTT	CASSPDGGISQPQHF
NA	TRBV6-1	TRBJ1-1	NA	TGTGCCAGCACCATGGACGGCGACAACACTGAAGCTTTCTTT	CASTMDGDNTEAFF
NA	TRBV9	TRBJ2-7	NA	TGTGCCAGCAGCCCCCAAGGGGACGAGCAGTACTTC	CASSPQGDEQYF
NA	TRBV3-1/TRBV3-2	TRBJ1-2	NA	TGTGCCACCCTAGGGTCGGAAAGGGCTGGCTACACCTTC	CATLGSERAGYTF
NA	TRBV9	TRBJ1-3	TRBD1	TGTGCCAGCAACAAGGGGGCCAAAAACACCATATATTTT	CASNKGAKNTIYF
NA	TRBV19	TRBJ2-7	TRBD1	TGTGCCAGCAGGGACAGGAACGAGCAGTACTTC	CASRDRNEQYF
NA	TRBV30	TRBJ1-3	NA	TGTGCCTGGGGGAGGCCCGGGGGAAACACCATATATTTT	CAWGRPGGNTIYF
NA	TRBV24-1	TRBJ2-7	TRBD1	TGTGCCACCAGTGATGAGGACAGGGGGTCCTCCTACGAGCAGTACTTC	CATSDEDRGSSYEQYF
NA	TRBV14	TRBJ2-5	NA	TGTGCCAGCAGCCATTACGGGCGAGAGACCCAGTACTTC	CASSHYGRETQYF
NA	TRBV5-1	TRBJ1-2	NA	TGCGCCAGCAGCTTGGAGGCAGGGTGGAATGGCTACACCTTC	CASSLEAGWNGYTF
NA	TRBV5-1	TRBJ2-3	TRBD2	TGCGCCAGCAGCTTGGCCTTGGTAGCGGGAGGCCCAGATACGCAGTATTTT	CASSLALVAGGPDTQYF
NA	TRBV6-6	TRBJ1-5	NA	TGTGCCAGCAGTTATGACAGGAGTAGCAATCAGCCCCAGCATTTT	CASSYDRSSNQPQHF
NA	TRBV18	TRBJ1-1	NA	TGTGCCAGCTCACTTACAGGGAACACTGAAGCTTTCTTT	CASSLTGNTEAFF
once	TRBV10-3	TRBJ1-1	NA	TGTGCCATCAGTGAGACAGGCATGAACACTGAAGCTTTCTTT	CAISETGMNTEAFF
NA	TRBV14	TRBJ1-1	TRBD1	TGTGCCAGCAGCCCTCTTGACAGGGTGAACACTGAAGCTTTCTTT	CASSPLDRVNTEAFF
NA	TRBV5-4	TRBJ2-7	NA	TGTGCCAGCAGCTCCACCGGGACCGAGCAGTACTTC	CASSSTGTEQYF
NA	TRBV27	TRBJ1-6	NA	TGTGCCAGCAGTTTATTTACCAGGGTATCCGGTAATTCACCCCTCCACTTT	CASSLFTRVSGNSPLHF
NA	TRBV28	TRBJ2-7	TRBD1	TGTGCCAGCAGATTGGGGACAGGGGTTTCCTACGAGCAGTACTTC	CASRLGTGVSYEQYF
NA	TRBV5-1	TRBJ2-7	TRBD1	TGCGCCAGCAGCTTGGACAGGGGAGCGAGAGAGCAGTACTTC	CASSLDRGAREQYF
NA	TRBV6-6	TRBJ1-5	NA	TGTGCCAGCAGTCCCGAAGAGGGTAACCAGCCCCAGCATTTT	CASSPEEGNQPQHF
once	TRBV6-5	TRBJ2-5	TRBD2	TGTGCCAGCAGGAGTAGCGGGTCGGGGGAGACCCAGTACTTC	CASRSSGSGETQYF
NA	TRBV18	TRBJ2-1	NA	TGTGCCAGCTCACCGAGTTCGCTGGGGAATGAGCAGTTCTTC	CASSPSSLGNEQFF
once	TRBV4-1	TRBJ2-5	NA	TGCGCCAGCTCGGGGCGGGACCTGAGGACCCAGTACTTC	CASSGRDLRTQYF
NA	TRBV5-1	TRBJ1-2	NA	TGCGCCAGCAGCTTGGGGGGTGGCTACACCTTC	CASSLGGGYTF
NA	TRBV19	TRBJ2-5	NA	TGTGCCAGTAGTCCCCTCCTCGACAGCCAAGAGACCCAGTACTTC	CASSPLLDSQETQYF
NA	TRBV30	TRBJ2-7	NA	TGTGCCTGGAGTGTACTTTCCTACGAGCAGTACTTC	CAWSVLSYEQYF
NA	TRBV5-1	TRBJ1-1	NA	TGCGCCAGCAGCTTGGCGGATATGAACACTGAAGCTTTCTTT	CASSLADMNTEAFF
NA	TRBV7-6	TRBJ2-1	TRBD2	TGTGCCAGCAGCCCCGTGGGGTTGGCGGGAGGAGATGAGCAGTTCTTC	CASSPVGLAGGDEQFF
once	TRBV11-2	TRBJ2-7	NA	TGTGCCAGCAGCTTAGGGCCTAGCTCCTACGAGCAGTACTTC	CASSLGPSSYEQYF
NA	TRBV5-1	TRBJ1-1	NA	TGCGCCAGCAGCCTCGTCCGGGGGGGAGGCACTGAAGCTTTCTTT	CASSLVRGGGTEAFF
NA	TRBV5-4	TRBJ2-5	TRBD2	TGTGCCAGCAGCCATCCCGGACTAGCGGGAGGGGAGACCCAGTACTTC	CASSHPGLAGGETQYF
NA	TRBV7-9	TRBJ1-1	TRBD1	TGTGCCAGCAGCTCCGCTCCGGGACAGCTGAACACTGAAGCTTTCTTT	CASSSAPGQLNTEAFF
NA	TRBV7-3	TRBJ2-3	TRBD2	TGTGCCAGCAGCCCGACTAGCGGGAGTCACACAGATACGCAGTATTTT	CASSPTSGSHTDTQYF
NA	TRBV7-7	TRBJ1-2	NA	TGTGCTAGCAGCTCCTCAGTCGTTCCCTTCTATGGCTACACCTTC	CASSSSVVPFYGYTF
NA	TRBV29-1	TRBJ2-3	NA	TGCAGCGTATCGAGTCTCGTCACAGATACGCAGTATTTT	CSVSSLVTDTQYF
NA	TRBV27	TRBJ1-1	TRBD1	TGTGCCAGCAGTGGACAGGGGGGCTCTGAAGCTTTCTTT	CASSGQGGSEAFF
NA	TRBV6-2/TRBV6-3	TRBJ2-7	NA	TGTGCCAGCAGTTACGTCACAGATGACGAGCAGTACTTC	CASSYVTDDEQYF